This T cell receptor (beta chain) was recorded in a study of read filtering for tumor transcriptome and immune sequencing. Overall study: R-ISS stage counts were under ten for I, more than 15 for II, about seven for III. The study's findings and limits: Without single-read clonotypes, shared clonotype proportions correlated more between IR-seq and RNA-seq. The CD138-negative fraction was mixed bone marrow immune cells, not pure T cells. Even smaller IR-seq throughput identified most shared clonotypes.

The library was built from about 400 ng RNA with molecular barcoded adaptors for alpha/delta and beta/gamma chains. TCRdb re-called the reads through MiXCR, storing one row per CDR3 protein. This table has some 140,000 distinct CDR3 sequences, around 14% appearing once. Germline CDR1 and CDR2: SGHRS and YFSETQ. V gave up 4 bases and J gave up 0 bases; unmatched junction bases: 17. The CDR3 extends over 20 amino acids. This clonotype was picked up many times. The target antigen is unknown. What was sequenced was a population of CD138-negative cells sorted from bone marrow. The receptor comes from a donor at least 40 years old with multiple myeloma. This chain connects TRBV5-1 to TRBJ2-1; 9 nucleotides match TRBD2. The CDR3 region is CASSPGLLAGSGSSYNEQFF. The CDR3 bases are TGCGCCAGCAGCCCCGGACTCCTAGCGGGATCGGGGAGCTCCTACAATGAGCAGTTCTTC.